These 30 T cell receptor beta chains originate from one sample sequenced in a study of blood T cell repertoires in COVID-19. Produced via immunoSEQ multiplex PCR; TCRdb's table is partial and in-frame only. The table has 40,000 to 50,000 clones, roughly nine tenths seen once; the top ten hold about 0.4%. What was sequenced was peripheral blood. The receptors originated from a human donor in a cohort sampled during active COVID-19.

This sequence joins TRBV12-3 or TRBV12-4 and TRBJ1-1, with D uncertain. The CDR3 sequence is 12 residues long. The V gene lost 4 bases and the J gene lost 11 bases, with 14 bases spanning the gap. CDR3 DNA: TGTGCCAGCAGTTCCCAACTCGGTTCGGCTTTCTTT. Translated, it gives CASSSQLGSAFF.

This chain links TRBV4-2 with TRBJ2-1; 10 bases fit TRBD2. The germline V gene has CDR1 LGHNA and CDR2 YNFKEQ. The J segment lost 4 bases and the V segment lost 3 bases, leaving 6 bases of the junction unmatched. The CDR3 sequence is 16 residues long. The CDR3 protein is CASSQDDSGGYNEQFF. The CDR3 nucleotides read TGTGCCAGCAGCCAGGATGATAGCGGGGGGTACAATGAGCAGTTCTTC.

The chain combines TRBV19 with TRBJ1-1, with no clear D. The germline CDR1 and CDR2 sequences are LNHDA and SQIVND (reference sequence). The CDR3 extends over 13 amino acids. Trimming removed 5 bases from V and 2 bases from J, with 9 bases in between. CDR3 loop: CASSSRQNTEAFF. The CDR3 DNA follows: TGTGCCAGTAGTTCGAGACAAAACACTGAAGCTTTCTTT.

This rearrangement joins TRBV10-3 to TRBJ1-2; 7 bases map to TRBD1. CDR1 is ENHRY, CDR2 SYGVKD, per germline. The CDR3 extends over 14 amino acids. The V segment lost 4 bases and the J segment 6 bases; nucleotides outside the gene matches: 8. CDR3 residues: CAISASTGENGYTF. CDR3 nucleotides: TGTGCCATCAGTGCCTCAACAGGGGAGAATGGCTACACCTTC.

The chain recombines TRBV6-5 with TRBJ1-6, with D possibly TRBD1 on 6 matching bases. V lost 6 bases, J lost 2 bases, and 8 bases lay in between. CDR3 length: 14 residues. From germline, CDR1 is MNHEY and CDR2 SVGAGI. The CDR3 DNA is TGTGCCAGCAGGGACAGTCCCTATAATTCACCCCTCCACTTT. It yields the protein CASRDSPYNSPLHF.

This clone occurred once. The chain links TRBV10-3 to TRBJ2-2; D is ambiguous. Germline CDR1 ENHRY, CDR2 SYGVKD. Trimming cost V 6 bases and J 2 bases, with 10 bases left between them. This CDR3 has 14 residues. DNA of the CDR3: TGTGCCATCAGGGCCAGTATTAACACCGGGGAGCTGTTTTTT. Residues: CAIRASINTGELFF.

The CDR3 nucleotides are TGTGCCAGCAGCCAGGGGAATCAGCCCCAGCATTTT. Residues: CASSQGNQPQHF. This chain joins TRBV13 and TRBJ1-5; possible D gene TRBD1, 6 bases. CDR3 length: 12 amino acids. Trimming took 5 bases from V and 4 from J, leaving 6 bases between them. CDR1 is PRHDT and CDR2 is FYEKMQ in the germline V gene (reference sequence). Looking up the rest from reference TRBV13 and TRBJ1-5 gives the full variable domain: AAGVIQSPRHLIKEKRETATLKCYPIPRHDTVYWYQQGPGQDPQFLISFYEKMQSDKGSIPDRFSAQQFSDYHSELNMSSLELGDSALYFCASSQGNQPQHFGDGTRLSIL.

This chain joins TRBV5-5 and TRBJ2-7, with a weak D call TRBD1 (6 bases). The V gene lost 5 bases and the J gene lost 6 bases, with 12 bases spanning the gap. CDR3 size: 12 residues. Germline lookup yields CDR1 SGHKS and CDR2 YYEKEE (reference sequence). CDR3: CASRDWGPEQYF. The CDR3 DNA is TGTGCCAGCAGGGACTGGGGGCCCGAGCAGTACTTC.

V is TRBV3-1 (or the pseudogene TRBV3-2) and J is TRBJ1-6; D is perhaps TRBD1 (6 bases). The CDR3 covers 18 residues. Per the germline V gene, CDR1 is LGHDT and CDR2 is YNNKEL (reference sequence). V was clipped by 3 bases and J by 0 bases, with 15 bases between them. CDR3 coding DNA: TGTGCCAGCAGCCACCCACAGGGACGATGCTCCTATAATTCACCCCTCCACTTT. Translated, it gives CASSHPQGRCSYNSPLHF.

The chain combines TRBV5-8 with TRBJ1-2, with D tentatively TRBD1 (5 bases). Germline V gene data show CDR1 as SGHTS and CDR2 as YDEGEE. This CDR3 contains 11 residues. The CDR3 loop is CATAGLYGYTF. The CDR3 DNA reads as TGTGCTACAGCAGGGCTCTATGGCTACACCTTC. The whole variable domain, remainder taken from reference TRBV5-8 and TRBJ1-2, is EAGVTQSPTHLIKTRGQQATLRCSPISGHTSVYWYQQALGLGLQFLLWYDEGEERNRGNFPPRFSGRQFPNYSSELNVNALELEDSALYLCATAGLYGYTFGSGTRLTVV.

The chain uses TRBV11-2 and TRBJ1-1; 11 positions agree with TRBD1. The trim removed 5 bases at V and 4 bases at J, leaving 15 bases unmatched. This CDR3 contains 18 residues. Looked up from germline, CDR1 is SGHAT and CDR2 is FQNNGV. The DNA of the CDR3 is TGTGCCAGCAGCCCCCGGGACAGGGGGATCGGGGCGTCCACTGAAGCTTTCTTT. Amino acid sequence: CASSPRDRGIGASTEAFF.

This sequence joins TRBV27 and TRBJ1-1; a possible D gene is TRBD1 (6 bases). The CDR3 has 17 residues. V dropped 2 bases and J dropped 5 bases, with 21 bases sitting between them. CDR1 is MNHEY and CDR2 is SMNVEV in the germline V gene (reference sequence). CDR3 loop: CASSLQGNGPVGTEAFF. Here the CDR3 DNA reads TGTGCCAGCAGTTTACAGGGGAACGGTCCAGTGGGGACTGAAGCTTTCTTT.

CDR3 in amino acids: CASSSGGTEAFF. The CDR3 DNA follows: TGTGCCAGCAGCTCGGGGGGCACTGAAGCTTTCTTT. The rearrangement links TRBV6-5 to TRBJ1-1; the D gene is possibly TRBD1 (5 bases). V lost 6 bases, J lost 4 bases, and 9 bases lay in between. Per the germline V gene, CDR1 is MNHEY and CDR2 is SVGAGI. The CDR3 is made up of 12 amino acids.

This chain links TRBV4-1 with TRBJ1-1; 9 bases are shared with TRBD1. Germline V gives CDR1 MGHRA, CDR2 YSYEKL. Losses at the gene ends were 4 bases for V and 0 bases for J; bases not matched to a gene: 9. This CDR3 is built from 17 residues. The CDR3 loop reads CASSRKQGAGLNTEAFF. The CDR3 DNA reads TGCGCCAGCAGCCGAAAACAGGGGGCGGGATTGAACACTGAAGCTTTCTTT.

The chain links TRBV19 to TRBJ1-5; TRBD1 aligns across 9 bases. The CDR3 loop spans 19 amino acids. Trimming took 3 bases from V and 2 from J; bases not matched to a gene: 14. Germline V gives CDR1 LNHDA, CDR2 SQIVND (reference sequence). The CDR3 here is CASSILKEQGAWGNQPQHF. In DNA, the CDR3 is TGTGCCAGTAGTATTCTGAAAGAACAGGGGGCCTGGGGCAATCAGCCCCAGCATTTT. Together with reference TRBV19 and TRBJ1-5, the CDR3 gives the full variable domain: DGGITQSPKYLFRKEGQNVTLSCEQNLNHDAMYWYRQDPGQGLRLIYYSQIVNDFQKGDIAEGYSVSREKKESFPLTVTSAQKNPTAFYLCASSILKEQGAWGNQPQHFGDGTRLSIL.

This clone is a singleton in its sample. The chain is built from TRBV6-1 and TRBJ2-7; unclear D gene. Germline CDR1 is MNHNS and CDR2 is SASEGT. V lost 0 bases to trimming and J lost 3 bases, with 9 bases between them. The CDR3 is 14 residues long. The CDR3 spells CASSEAVVLYEQYF. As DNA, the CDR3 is TGTGCCAGCAGTGAAGCAGTAGTTCTCTACGAGCAGTACTTC.

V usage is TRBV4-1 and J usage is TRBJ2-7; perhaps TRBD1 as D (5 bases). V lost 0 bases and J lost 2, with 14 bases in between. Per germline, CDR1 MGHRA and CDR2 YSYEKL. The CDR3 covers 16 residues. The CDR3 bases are TGCGCCAGCAGCCAAGAGCCACTATCGGACACCTACGAGCAGTACTTC. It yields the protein CASSQEPLSDTYEQYF.

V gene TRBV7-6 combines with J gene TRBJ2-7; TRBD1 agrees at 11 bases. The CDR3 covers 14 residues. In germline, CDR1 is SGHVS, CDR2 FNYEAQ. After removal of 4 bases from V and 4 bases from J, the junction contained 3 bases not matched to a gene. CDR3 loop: CASSWGQGGYEQYF. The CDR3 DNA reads TGTGCCAGCAGCTGGGGACAGGGGGGGTACGAGCAGTACTTC.

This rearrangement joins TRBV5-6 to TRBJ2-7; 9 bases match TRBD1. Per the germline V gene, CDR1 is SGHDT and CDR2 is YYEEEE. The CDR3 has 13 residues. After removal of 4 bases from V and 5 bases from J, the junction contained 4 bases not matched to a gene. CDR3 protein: CASSRDRVHEQYF. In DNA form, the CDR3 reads TGTGCCAGCAGCAGGGACAGGGTGCACGAGCAGTACTTC.

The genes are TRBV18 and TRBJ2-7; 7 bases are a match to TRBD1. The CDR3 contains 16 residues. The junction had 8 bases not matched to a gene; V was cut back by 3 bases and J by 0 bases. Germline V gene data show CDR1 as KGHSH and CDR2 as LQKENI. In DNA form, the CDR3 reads TGTGCCAGCTCACCTTCTGCGACAGGGACCTCCTACGAGCAGTACTTC. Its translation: CASSPSATGTSYEQYF.

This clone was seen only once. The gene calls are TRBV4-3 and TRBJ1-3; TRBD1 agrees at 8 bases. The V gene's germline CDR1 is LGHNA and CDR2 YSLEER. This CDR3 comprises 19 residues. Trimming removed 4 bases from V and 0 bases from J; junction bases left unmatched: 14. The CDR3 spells CASSLTPLGQGLSGNTIYF. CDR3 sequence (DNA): TGCGCCAGCAGCCTGACCCCCCTAGGACAGGGACTCTCTGGAAACACCATATATTTT.

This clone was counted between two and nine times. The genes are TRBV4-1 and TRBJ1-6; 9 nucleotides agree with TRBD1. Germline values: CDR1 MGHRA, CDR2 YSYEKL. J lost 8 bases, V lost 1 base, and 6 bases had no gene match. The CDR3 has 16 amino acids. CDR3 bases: TGCGCCAGCAGCCAAGTTCCAGGACAGGGGCATTCACCCCTCCACTTT. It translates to CASSQVPGQGHSPLHF.

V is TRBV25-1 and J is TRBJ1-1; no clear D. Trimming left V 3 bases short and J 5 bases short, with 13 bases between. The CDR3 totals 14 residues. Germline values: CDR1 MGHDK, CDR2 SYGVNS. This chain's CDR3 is CASSDPAGGTEAFF. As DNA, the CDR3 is TGTGCCAGCAGTGACCCGGCCGGCGGGACTGAAGCTTTCTTT.

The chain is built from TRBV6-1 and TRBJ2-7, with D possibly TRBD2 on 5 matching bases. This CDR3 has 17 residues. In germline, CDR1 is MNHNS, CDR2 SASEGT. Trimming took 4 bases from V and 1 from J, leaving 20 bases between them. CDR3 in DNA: TGTGCCAGCAGTGTCTTTGGGGTTGGTCGCGGGTCCTACGAGCAGTACTTC. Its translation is CASSVFGVGRGSYEQYF.

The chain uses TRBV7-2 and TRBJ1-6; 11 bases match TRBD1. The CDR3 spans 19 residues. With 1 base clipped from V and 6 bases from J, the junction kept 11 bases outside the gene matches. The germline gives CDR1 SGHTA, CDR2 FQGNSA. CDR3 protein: CASSLGRDRGFVGNSPLHF. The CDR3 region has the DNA TGTGCCAGCAGCTTAGGTCGGGACAGGGGGTTCGTCGGTAATTCACCCCTCCACTTT.

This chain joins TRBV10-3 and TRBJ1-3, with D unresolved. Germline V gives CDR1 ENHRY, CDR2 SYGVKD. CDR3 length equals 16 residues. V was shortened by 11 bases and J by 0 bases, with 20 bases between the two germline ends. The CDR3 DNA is TGTGCCGCCTCACCCCTGGGAGGGAACTCTGGAAACACCATATATTTT. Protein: CAASPLGGNSGNTIYF.

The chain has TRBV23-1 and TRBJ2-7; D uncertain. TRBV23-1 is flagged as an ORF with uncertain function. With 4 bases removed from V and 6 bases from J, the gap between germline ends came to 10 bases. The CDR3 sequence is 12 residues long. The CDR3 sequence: CASSPQVSEQYF. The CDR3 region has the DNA TGCGCCAGCAGTCCCCAGGTAAGCGAGCAGTACTTC.

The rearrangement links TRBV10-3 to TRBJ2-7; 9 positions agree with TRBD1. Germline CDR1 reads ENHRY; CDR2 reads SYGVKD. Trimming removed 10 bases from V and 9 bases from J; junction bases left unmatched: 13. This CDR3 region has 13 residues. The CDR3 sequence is CATGGQGPSVQYF. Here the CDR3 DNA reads TGTGCCACCGGAGGACAGGGGCCCTCTGTGCAGTACTTC.

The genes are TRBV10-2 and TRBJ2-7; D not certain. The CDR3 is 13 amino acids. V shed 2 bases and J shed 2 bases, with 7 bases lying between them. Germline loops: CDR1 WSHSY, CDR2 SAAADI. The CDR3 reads CASSEGSTYEQYF. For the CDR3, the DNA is TGCGCCAGCAGTGAGGGCAGTACCTACGAGCAGTACTTC.

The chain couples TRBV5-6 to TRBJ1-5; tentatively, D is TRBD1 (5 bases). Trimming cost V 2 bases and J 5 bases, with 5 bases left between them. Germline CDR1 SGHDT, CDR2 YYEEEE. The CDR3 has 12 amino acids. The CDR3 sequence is CASSLQDQPQHF. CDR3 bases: TGTGCCAGCAGCTTACAGGATCAGCCCCAGCATTTT.